This T cell receptor (beta chain) was retrieved from a study of CXCR3-negative and CXCR3-positive naive CD8 T cells (dated 2019 in TCRdb). For context, the study as a whole: In total, about 135 million TRB reads were obtained, or roughly 1.5 +/- 0.3 million reads per library. Diversity and physicochemical repertoire analyses were performed on around ten donors pooled from two independent experiments. TRBV-TRBJ cluster analysis included naive subsets from about 5 donors and memory cells from 3 donors.

Here is what the overall study found, with its caveats: Similar TRBV-TRBJ usage was shown by naive CXCR3-negative and CXCR3-positive cells from the same donor, whereas distinct patterns were shown by memory cells. Both naive subsets had comparably high repertoire diversity, while memory CD8+ T cells had much lower repertoire diversity. Compared with CXCR3-negative naive cells, CXCR3-positive naive cells had TRB CDR3s with higher hydrophobicity (lower Kidera factor 4), lower energy, and higher strength and volume indices. CXCR3 expression partially decreased after cryopreservation, so most assays used freshly isolated PBMCs. Because surface CD5, which is linked to self-reactivity in mice, was comparable between the naive subsets, TCR interaction strength was also inferred from the physicochemical properties of TRB CDR3s.

Taken from cysteine to phenylalanine, the CDR3 has 13 residues. The DNA sequence is not available. The germline V gene encodes CDR1 SSHAT and CDR2 FNYEAQ (reference sequence). The sequencer was a NextSeq 550. The Human TCR Profiling Kit (MiLaboratory) was used to make UMI-labeled 5' RACE TRB cDNA libraries. The full amount of extracted RNA was used for cDNA synthesis, and the full amount of resulting cDNA was used for PCR amplification. The libraries were made side by side, with each library going through the same number of PCR cycles. As for the original processing: MIGEC and MiXCR extracted about 50,000 +/- 10,000 unique UMI-labeled TRB cDNA molecules per library, requiring at least two reads per UMI. On average, roughly 40,000 +/- 10,000 functional in-frame TRB CDR3 nucleotide clonotypes lacking stop codons were found per library. After downsampling to 5000 UMI-labeled TRB molecules per sample, diversity metrics, including normalized Shannon-Wiener and Chao1, were computed in VDJtools. For the central five CDR3 residues, VDJtools calculated physicochemical properties weighted by clonotype size, namely interaction energy, strength, volume and Kidera factor 4. TCRdb reprocessed the reads into one record per CDR3 protein sequence, lacking DNA. In this record, the V and J calls reflect TCRdb's handling and not the investigators' own analysis. This sample's listing comprises 92,000 or so distinct CDR3 sequences. Jointly, the top ten make up about 1% of the sample.

In the case of this clonotype: What antigen it recognizes has not been identified.

For every CD8+ T cell subset, around 300,000 cells were flow-sorted straight into RLT lysis buffer, and each subset was sorted in triplicate. To exclude memory contaminants, naive CD8+ T cells were stringently defined as CD45RO-CCR7+CD27+CD95-. Standard density gradient centrifugation was used to isolate peripheral blood mononuclear cells from buffy coats. Naive CXCR3-negative and CXCR3-positive CD8+ T cells were flow-sorted using a FACSAria III. An RNeasy Mini Kit was used to extract total RNA from the sorted cells. The material sequenced was naive CXCR3- CD8+ T cells from blood. Interpreted using the paper, the cell subset or site label stands for: CD45RO-CCR7+CD27+CD95- naive CD8+ T cells lacking CXCR3 (TNR3-). In this chain, TRBV7-7 is recombined with TRBJ1-1. The receptor's source is a human donor in good health. Some clones in this sample may be carry-over from other donors' samples. CDR3 loop: CASSSGPNTEAFF.